These 29 T cell receptor beta chains were all obtained from the same sample, sequenced in a study of CD8+ T cells in alopecia areata. RNA extraction and reverse transcription yielded cDNA as sequencing template. Assay used: immunoSEQ multiplex PCR; TCRdb lists only in-frame clones, some missing. The sample contains some 170,000 clones, about 70% of which appear only once. This material consisted of CD8+ T cells sorted from blood, taken at week 0. Source of these receptors: a human donor with alopecia areata.

The V call is TRBV30, the J call TRBJ2-3, with 9 positions matching TRBD2. The CDR3 spans 13 residues. The germline CDR1 and CDR2 sequences are GTSNPN and SVGIG (reference sequence). The J segment lost 3 bases and the V segment lost 5 bases, leaving 3 bases of the junction unmatched. CDR3 nucleotides: TGTGCCTGGTCCCTAGCGGGGACAGATACGCAGTATTTT. Protein: CAWSLAGTDTQYF. The variable domain in full, with the rest retrieved from reference TRBV30 and TRBJ2-3, is SQTIHQWPATLVQPVGSPLSLECTVEGTSNPNLYWYRQAAGRGLQLLFYSVGIGQISSEVPQNLSASRPQDRQFILSSKKLLLSDSGFYLCAWSLAGTDTQYFGPGTRLTVL.

The chain is built from TRBV10-2 and TRBJ1-2, with D maybe TRBD1 (6 bases). The germline V gene has CDR1 WSHSY and CDR2 SAAADI. There are 15 residues in the CDR3. The germline V and J ends were trimmed by 3 bases and 7 bases, with 18 bases remaining between them. This CDR3 reads CASSDPEQGELGYTF. The CDR3 bases are TGCGCCAGCAGTGACCCTGAACAGGGTGAGCTTGGCTACACCTTC.

V gene TRBV9 combines with J gene TRBJ2-1; 10 bases fit TRBD2. The CDR3 has 15 residues. Germline trimming cut 0 bases from V and 9 bases from J; bases unmatched to any gene: 6. From germline, CDR1 is SGDLS and CDR2 YYNGEE. Here the CDR3 DNA reads TGTGCCAGCAGCGTAGGAAGCGGGGGGGCCGCTGAGCAGTTCTTC. The encoded protein is CASSVGSGGAAEQFF.

In its sample, this clone was seen a few times. The gene calls are TRBV5-3 and TRBJ2-1; TRBD2 aligns across 8 bases. TRBV5-3 is an open reading frame whose function is uncertain. CDR3 size: 18 residues. V shed 1 base and J 3 bases; nucleotides not matched to a gene: 12. The CDR3 DNA is TGTGCCAGAAGCTTGATACGCCCCAGCGGGAGCTACTACAATGAGCAGTTCTTC. The encoded protein is CARSLIRPSGSYYNEQFF.

The sample holds many counts of this clone. The genes are TRBV10-2 and TRBJ1-6; 8 positions match TRBD1. The CDR3 totals 14 residues. Germline trimming cut 6 bases from V and 6 bases from J; bases unmatched to any gene: 4. Germline CDR1 is WSHSY and CDR2 is SAAADI. CDR3 sequence (DNA): TGCGCCAGCAGGTCCGGACAGGGTAATTCACCCCTCCACTTT. Translation gives CASRSGQGNSPLHF.

The chain couples TRBV28 to TRBJ1-1, with D possibly being TRBD1 (6 bases). The CDR3 is 14 amino acids. The germline V and J ends were trimmed by 2 bases and 3 bases, with 10 bases remaining between them. Germline lookup yields CDR1 MDHEN and CDR2 SYDVKM. CDR3 coding DNA: TGTGCCAGCAGTTTACAGGGGTGGGACACTGAAGCTTTCTTT. This encodes CASSLQGWDTEAFF.

V and J are TRBV27 and TRBJ1-5, with 7 bases aligning to TRBD1. This CDR3 is built from 15 residues. The V gene end was trimmed by 3 bases and the J gene end by 2 bases; junction bases not matched to a gene: 4. Germline V gene sequence: CDR1 MNHEY, CDR2 SMNVEV (reference sequence). This chain's CDR3 is CASSFNRGGNQPQHF. The DNA of the CDR3 is TGTGCCAGCAGTTTCAACAGGGGTGGCAATCAGCCCCAGCATTTT.

The chain has TRBV30 and TRBJ2-1; 7 nucleotides line up with TRBD1. V was pared by 4 bases and J by 0 bases, with 3 bases of the junction left unmatched. CDR1 is GTSNPN, CDR2 SVGIG, per germline (reference sequence). The CDR3 runs 14 residues. CDR3 sequence (DNA): TGTGCCTGGAACAGGGGTCGCTCCTACAATGAGCAGTTCTTC. It specifies CAWNRGRSYNEQFF.

V and J are TRBV9 and TRBJ1-5; 11 bases agree with TRBD1. J gave up 6 bases and V 0 bases, and 5 bases lay outside the gene matches. Germline CDR1 and CDR2: SGDLS and YYNGEE. The CDR3 totals 16 residues. The CDR3 DNA sequence: TGTGCCAGCAGCGTAGGGGACAGGGGGACGGGTCAGCCCCAGCATTTT. Translated, it gives CASSVGDRGTGQPQHF.

The CDR3 region has the DNA TGTGCCAGCAGACTACCGGGTAATGAAAAACTGTTTTTT. This translates into CASRLPGNEKLFF. J is TRBJ1-4 and V is TRBV13; no firm D call. The CDR3 contains 13 residues. Germline-derived CDR1 and CDR2 are PRHDT and FYEKMQ (reference sequence). Trimming left V 6 bases short and J 4 bases short, with 9 bases between.

This sequence joins TRBV5-1 and TRBJ2-1; TRBD2 agrees at 13 bases. Germline CDR1 and CDR2: SGHRS and YFSETQ. V was clipped by 5 bases and J by 5 bases; unmatched bases: 4. The CDR3 is 15 residues long. CDR3 in amino acids: CASRAGTSGNNEQFF. The CDR3 coding sequence is TGCGCCAGCAGGGCCGGGACTAGCGGGAACAATGAGCAGTTCTTC. The full variable domain, rest sourced from reference TRBV5-1 and TRBJ2-1, is KAGVTQTPRYLIKTRGQQVTLSCSPISGHRSVSWYQQTPGQGLQFLFEYFSETQRNKGNFPGRFSGRQFSNSRSEMNVSTLELGDSALYLCASRAGTSGNNEQFFGPGTRLTVL.

The chain has TRBV7-9 and TRBJ1-2; tentative D call: TRBD1 (5 bases). CDR1 and CDR2 from the germline V gene are SEHNR and FQNEAQ (reference sequence). Trimming took off 3 bases at V and 8 bases at J, with 16 bases between the two ends. This CDR3 contains 14 residues. The CDR3 coding sequence is TGTGCCAGCAGCTTGGGACCGACTCCGTTGGGCTACACCTTC. Residues: CASSLGPTPLGYTF.

The rearrangement links TRBV2 to TRBJ2-2, with 8 bases fitting TRBD1. The V gene's germline CDR1 is SNHLY and CDR2 FYNNEI. With 11 bases clipped from V and 7 bases from J, the junction kept 6 bases outside the gene matches. The CDR3 is 12 residues long. CDR3 sequence reads: CAGGQGDGELFF. CDR3 DNA: TGTGCCGGCGGACAGGGCGACGGGGAGCTGTTTTTT.

The J gene is TRBJ1-4, the V gene TRBV9; 8 nucleotides line up with TRBD1. Germline trimming cut 5 bases from V and 7 bases from J; bases unmatched to any gene: 7. CDR3 length: 14 amino acids. Germline V gene data show CDR1 as SGDLS and CDR2 as YYNGEE. The CDR3 sequence: CASSQNRGSEKLFF. The CDR3 region has the DNA TGTGCCAGCAGTCAGAACAGGGGGAGTGAAAAACTGTTTTTT.

The chain carries TRBV5-4 and TRBJ2-7; perhaps TRBD2 as D (7 bases). In germline, CDR1 is SGHNT, CDR2 YYREEE (reference sequence). The length of the CDR3 is 14 residues. Trimming shortened V by 6 bases and J by 4 bases, and 17 bases separated the two germline ends. CDR3 sequence reads: CASNRRGAGYEQYF. The CDR3 coding sequence is TGTGCCAGCAACCGTCGGGGGGCAGGGTACGAGCAGTACTTC.

V is TRBV6-1 and J is TRBJ2-7, with a tentative D call TRBD2 (6 bases). The CDR3 has 13 amino acids. Germline V CDR1 and CDR2: MNHNS, SASEGT. Trimming shortened V by 3 bases and J by 0 bases, and 6 bases separated the two germline ends. In DNA, the CDR3 is TGTGCCAGCAGTGACGGGGGCTCCTACGAGCAGTACTTC. Protein product: CASSDGGSYEQYF.

V and J are TRBV5-6 and TRBJ1-5, with TRBD1 matching over 7 bases. V shed 0 bases, J shed 6 bases, and the junction held 3 bases outside the gene matches. Germline lookup yields CDR1 SGHDT and CDR2 YYEEEE. The length of the CDR3 is 14 residues. This CDR3 is CASSLATGVQPQHF. The CDR3 DNA reads as TGTGCCAGCAGCTTGGCTACAGGGGTTCAGCCCCAGCATTTT.

Here the CDR3 DNA reads TGCGCCAGCAGTGAGTCCGGGGGCTTAGAGACCCAGTACTTC. It encodes CASSESGGLETQYF. The rearrangement links TRBV10-2 to TRBJ2-5; the D gene could be TRBD1 or TRBD2 (6 bases each). CDR3 length equals 14 residues. V shed 0 bases and J shed 4 bases, with 9 bases lying between them. Per the germline V gene, CDR1 is WSHSY and CDR2 is SAAADI.

This clone was seen more than once but under ten times. The chain combines TRBV29-1 with TRBJ2-1; D is unclear. The V end was cut by 8 bases, the J end by 4 bases, with 12 bases between. The CDR3 is 12 amino acids. Germline CDR1 SQVTM, CDR2 ANQGSEA. CDR3: CSHPGRYNEQFF. CDR3 coding DNA: TGCAGCCACCCTGGACGGTACAATGAGCAGTTCTTC.

The chain employs TRBV15 and TRBJ1-4; D remains unclear. Trimming removed 1 base at V and 4 bases at J, with 7 bases between. The CDR3 spans 14 residues. The germline gives CDR1 LNHNV, CDR2 YYDKDF (reference sequence). The CDR3 nucleotides are TGTGCCACCAGCAGAGGAGGAAGTAATGAAAAACTGTTTTTT. Amino acids: CATSRGGSNEKLFF.

The chain couples TRBV23-1 to TRBJ1-1; 7 nucleotides line up with TRBD1. TRBV23-1 is recorded as an ORF, its role being uncertain. Germline trimming cut 0 bases from V and 3 bases from J; bases unmatched to any gene: 7. The CDR3 runs 16 residues. CDR3 sequence reads: CASSQSVTGSDTEAFF. The CDR3 nucleotides are TGCGCCAGCAGTCAATCGGTGACAGGGTCGGACACTGAAGCTTTCTTT.

V usage is TRBV2 and J usage is TRBJ2-3; a possible D gene is TRBD2 (5 bases). Trimming pared 5 bases from V and 6 bases from J, leaving 12 bases between. This CDR3 spans 13 amino acids. CDR1 SNHLY and CDR2 FYNNEI come from the germline V gene. CDR3 sequence: CASSWRVEDTQYF. The CDR3 region has the DNA TGTGCCAGCAGTTGGCGGGTGGAGGATACGCAGTATTTT.

The chain uses TRBV13 and TRBJ2-7; D unresolved. Trimming stripped 2 bases from V and 4 bases from J, with 6 bases between. The CDR3 sequence is 12 residues long. Germline assignment: CDR1 PRHDT and CDR2 FYEKMQ (reference sequence). DNA for the CDR3: TGTGCCAGCAGCTTATCCCCTTACGAGCAGTACTTC. Translating it yields CASSLSPYEQYF. The variable domain in full, completed from reference TRBV13 and TRBJ2-7, reads AAGVIQSPRHLIKEKRETATLKCYPIPRHDTVYWYQQGPGQDPQFLISFYEKMQSDKGSIPDRFSAQQFSDYHSELNMSSLELGDSALYFCASSLSPYEQYFGPGTRLTVT.

J is TRBJ2-4 and V is TRBV15; either TRBD1 or TRBD2 may fit D (5 bases each). Germline V lookup: CDR1 LNHNV, CDR2 YYDKDF (reference sequence). Trimming pared 0 bases from V and 6 bases from J, leaving 12 bases between. This CDR3 spans 15 amino acids. The CDR3 spells CATSRDQGGGNIQYF. The CDR3 nucleotides read TGTGCCACCAGCAGAGATCAGGGTGGGGGAAACATTCAGTACTTC.

The chain combines TRBV2 with TRBJ2-7; D might be TRBD2 (6 bases). The length of the CDR3 is 16 residues. Looked up from germline, CDR1 is SNHLY and CDR2 is FYNNEI. The V end was cut by 4 bases, the J end by 0 bases, with 16 bases between. The CDR3: CASSAGGDWGSYEQYF. The DNA of the CDR3 is TGTGCCAGCAGTGCAGGCGGGGACTGGGGCTCCTACGAGCAGTACTTC.

The chain recombines TRBV5-1 with TRBJ2-1; possibly TRBD2 for D (5 bases). Germline loops: CDR1 SGHRS, CDR2 YFSETQ. The CDR3 is 14 amino acids. Trimming cost V 4 bases and J 6 bases, with 14 bases left between them. The CDR3 protein is CASSRRTDPNEQFF. The CDR3 DNA is TGCGCCAGCAGCAGGAGGACTGATCCCAATGAGCAGTTCTTC.

This clone was seen a single time. V is TRBV23-1 and J is TRBJ2-7, with D perhaps TRBD1 (6 bases). Being an ORF, TRBV23-1 has a function that is uncertain. V lost 3 bases to trimming and J lost 3 bases, with 9 bases between them. The CDR3 contains 13 residues. DNA of the CDR3: TGCGCCAGCAGTCAGGACAGAAACTACGAGCAGTACTTC. This encodes CASSQDRNYEQYF.

This chain uses TRBV12-5 with TRBJ2-2, with 8 bases lining up with TRBD1. The CDR3 contains 16 residues. Trimming at V came to 5 bases and at J to 1 base, leaving 6 bases not matched to a gene. Germline V gene sequence: CDR1 LGHNT, CDR2 FRNRAP. The CDR3 coding sequence is TGTGCTAGTGGTACACCGGGACAGGTGAACACCGGGGAGCTGTTTTTT. Translation gives CASGTPGQVNTGELFF.

This clone was seen just once. The V and J genes are TRBV29-1 and TRBJ1-1; 7 bases line up with TRBD1. The CDR3 is made up of 13 amino acids. The V and J ends lost 7 bases and 0 bases, in that order; junction bases with no gene match: 5. Germline V lookup: CDR1 SQVTM, CDR2 ANQGSEA. CDR3 residues: CSDGTAMNTEAFF. For the CDR3, the DNA is TGCAGCGACGGGACAGCGATGAACACTGAAGCTTTCTTT.